This T cell receptor beta chain was recorded in a study of blood T cell repertoires in COVID-19. The repertoire was sequenced with immunoSEQ multiplex PCR; TCRdb's copy has only in-frame clones and lacks some. The repertoire has 250,000 to 300,000 clones, about nine tenths of them found once; the top ten carry about 1.6%. V lost 1 base to trimming and J lost 3 bases, with 10 bases between them. Germline V gene lookup returns CDR1 SGDLS and CDR2 YYNGEE. CDR3 length equals 14 residues. This clonotype was obtained from a woman aged 35 to 49 who had recovered from COVID-19. The specimen sequenced was peripheral blood. The chain is built from TRBV9 and TRBJ1-2; perhaps TRBD1 as D (6 bases). The CDR3 coding sequence is TGTGCCAGCAGCGTATCTTCAGGGGACTATGGCTACACCTTC. Protein: CASSVSSGDYGYTF. The variable domain in full, completed from reference TRBV9 and TRBJ1-2, reads DSGVTQTPKHLITATGQRVTLRCSPRSGDLSVYWYQQSLDQGLQFLIQYYNGEERAKGNILERFSAQQFPDLHSELNLSSLELGDSALYFCASSVSSGDYGYTFGSGTRLTVV.